This is a list of T cell receptor beta chains from one sample in a study of circulating CD8 cells and anti-PD-1 response in melanoma. TCRdb analysed the reads with MiXCR anew, one entry per CDR3 protein. The top ten clones hold about a tenth of a sample with roughly 1,100 distinct CDR3 sequences, approximately 6.2% of them seen once. The sequenced sample was CD8+ T cells from PBMCs, obtained at baseline or after one month of anti-PD-1 therapy (not recorded which). Receptors originate from a human donor with melanoma. Both conserved end residues are part of each CDR3. D genes are given only for firm matches. Clone size is stated in some rows and not others, as once, few, many or a class when expanded.

v_call,j_call,cdr3_length,d_call,clone_size,cdr3_aa,cdr3_nt
TRBV7-9,TRBJ2-2,15,NA,medium-sized,CASSFAAPNTGELFF,TGTGCCAGCAGCTTCGCGGCGCCCAACACCGGGGAGCTGTTTTTT
TRBV23-1,TRBJ2-1,17,NA,large,CASSQSLKGPTYNEQFF,TGCGCCAGCAGTCAATCATTAAAGGGGCCTACCTACAATGAGCAGTTCTTC
TRBV20-1,TRBJ2-3,16,TRBD2,few,CSARDQSGGETDTQYF,TGCAGTGCTAGAGATCAGAGCGGGGGGGAGACAGATACGCAGTATTTT
TRBV5-4,TRBJ2-3,15,NA,large,CASSPELGGTDTQYF,TGTGCCAGCAGCCCTGAACTAGGCGGCACAGATACGCAGTATTTT
TRBV4-1,TRBJ2-3,15,TRBD2,large,CASSQFGGETDTQYF,TGCGCCAGCAGCCAATTCGGGGGGGAGACAGATACGCAGTATTTT
TRBV28,TRBJ1-5,19,TRBD1,large,CASSLLGQGSRLSNQPQHF,TGTGCCAGCAGTTTATTAGGACAGGGAAGCCGCCTTAGCAATCAGCCCCAGCATTTT
TRBV6-2/TRBV6-3,TRBJ2-7,15,NA,medium-sized,CASSYSALSSYEQYF,TGTGCCAGCAGTTACTCGGCCCTATCGTCCTACGAGCAGTACTTC
TRBV27,TRBJ2-7,16,TRBD1,large,CASSLSGTGANYEQYF,TGTGCCAGCAGTTTATCGGGGACAGGGGCGAATTACGAGCAGTACTTC
TRBV19,TRBJ1-1,13,TRBD1,few,CAAKTGLRTEAFF,TGTGCCGCGAAGACAGGGCTGAGAACTGAAGCTTTCTTT
TRBV4-2,TRBJ2-3,15,NA,medium-sized,CASSQGGLDADTQYF,TGTGCCAGCAGCCAAGGCGGGCTTGATGCAGATACGCAGTATTTT
TRBV5-5,TRBJ2-5,12,NA,large,CASSWDQETQYF,TGTGCCAGCAGCTGGGATCAAGAGACCCAGTACTTC
TRBV7-3,TRBJ2-1,14,NA,medium-sized,CASSWGGGANEQFF,TGTGCCAGCAGCTGGGGTGGGGGTGCCAATGAGCAGTTCTTC
TRBV12-3/TRBV12-4,TRBJ2-2,14,NA,medium-sized,CASKSGTPAGELFF,TGTGCCAGCAAATCCGGGACTCCCGCCGGGGAGCTGTTTTTT
TRBV28,TRBJ2-7,12,TRBD1,medium-sized,CASRDRGYEQYF,TGTGCCAGCAGGGACAGGGGCTACGAGCAGTACTTC
TRBV6-5,TRBJ1-1,13,NA,large,CASSYQDSAEAFF,TGTGCCAGCAGTTACCAGGACAGCGCTGAAGCTTTCTTT
TRBV7-2,TRBJ2-3,15,NA,medium-sized,CASSYWTTSTDTQYF,TGTGCCAGCAGTTATTGGACTACGAGCACAGATACGCAGTATTTT
TRBV24-1,TRBJ2-3,18,NA,large,CATSDDVFDIEGTDTQYF,TGTGCCACCAGTGACGACGTCTTCGACATTGAGGGGACAGATACGCAGTATTTT
TRBV25-1,TRBJ1-2,14,NA,NA,CASSGSYGNYGYTF,TGTGCCAGCAGCGGATCCTACGGAAACTATGGCTACACCTTC
TRBV24-1,TRBJ2-2,14,NA,large,CATRQGGGTGELFF,TGTGCCACCAGACAGGGAGGTGGCACCGGGGAGCTGTTTTTT
TRBV28,TRBJ2-7,14,TRBD1,large,CASSFRGPNYEQYF,TGTGCCAGCAGTTTCAGGGGGCCTAACTACGAGCAGTACTTC
TRBV4-1,TRBJ2-5,18,NA,NA,CASSQNVETRKYQETQYF,TGCGCCAGCAGCCAGAACGTAGAGACTCGCAAGTACCAAGAGACCCAGTACTTC
TRBV4-1,TRBJ2-3,15,NA,NA,CASSRSQGFTDTQYF,TGCGCCAGCAGCCGCTCGCAGGGTTTCACAGATACGCAGTATTTT
TRBV12-3/TRBV12-4,TRBJ2-2,15,TRBD1,medium-sized,CASSDRGTDTGELFF,TGTGCCAGCAGCGACAGGGGGACGGACACCGGGGAGCTGTTTTTT
TRBV19,TRBJ1-1,14,NA,medium-sized,CASSDSDLNTEAFF,TGTGCCAGTAGTGACTCAGACCTAAACACTGAAGCTTTCTTT
TRBV12-3/TRBV12-4,TRBJ2-3,17,NA,medium-sized,CASSWAFGTADTDTQYF,TGTGCCAGCAGTTGGGCCTTTGGCACAGCAGACACAGATACGCAGTATTTT
TRBV25-1,TRBJ2-2,16,TRBD2,medium-sized,CASSDAGGPNTGELFF,TGTGCCAGCAGTGACGCGGGGGGCCCGAACACCGGGGAGCTGTTTTTT
TRBV7-2,TRBJ1-3,15,NA,medium-sized,CASSLAPFSGNTIYF,TGTGCCAGCAGCTTAGCTCCTTTCTCTGGAAACACCATATATTTT
TRBV27,TRBJ2-7,13,NA,large,CASSYAGGYEQYF,TGTGCCAGCAGTTACGCAGGGGGGTACGAGCAGTACTTC
TRBV27,TRBJ2-3,15,NA,medium-sized,CASSRNYPHTDTQYF,TGTGCCAGCAGTCGAAACTATCCCCACACAGATACGCAGTATTTT
TRBV28,TRBJ2-5,15,TRBD2,large,CASSLLDTSEETQYF,TGTGCCAGCAGTTTACTAGATACTAGCGAAGAGACCCAGTACTTC
TRBV5-5,TRBJ2-7,16,TRBD1,large,CASSGSIGTASYEQYF,TGTGCCAGCAGCGGCTCGATTGGGACAGCTTCCTACGAGCAGTACTTC
TRBV6-4,TRBJ2-3,15,TRBD2,large,CASSEGGGETDTQYF,TGTGCCAGCAGTGAAGGCGGGGGTGAGACGGATACGCAGTATTTT
TRBV29-1,TRBJ1-1,12,NA,medium-sized,CSGLGRNTEAFF,TGCAGCGGACTGGGACGGAACACTGAAGCTTTCTTT
TRBV27,TRBJ2-7,18,NA,large,CASSLSGGPGLNSYEQYF,TGTGCCAGCAGTTTATCGGGGGGTCCGGGACTTAACTCCTACGAGCAGTACTTC
TRBV11-2,TRBJ2-7,15,TRBD1,large,CASSPGQEYSYEQYF,TGTGCCAGCAGCCCAGGACAGGAATACTCCTACGAGCAGTACTTC
TRBV4-1,TRBJ2-3,17,NA,medium-sized,CASSQDDYQTFSDTQYF,TGCGCCAGCAGCCAAGACGACTATCAGACTTTCTCAGATACGCAGTATTTT
TRBV19,TRBJ1-1,13,TRBD1,NA,CAAKTGSRTEAFF,TGTGCCGCGAAGACAGGGTCGAGAACTGAAGCTTTCTTT
TRBV4-2,TRBJ2-5,14,NA,medium-sized,CASSQDRLGETQYF,TGTGCCAGCAGCCAAGATCGTTTGGGAGAGACCCAGTACTTC
TRBV19,TRBJ2-3,15,TRBD1,large,CASSQTGGAVDTQYF,TGTGCCAGTTCCCAGACAGGGGGCGCAGTAGATACGCAGTATTTT
TRBV25-1,TRBJ1-1,12,NA,medium-sized,CASSEELTEAFF,TGTGCCAGCAGTGAAGAGTTGACTGAAGCTTTCTTT
TRBV28,TRBJ1-1,14,NA,NA,CASSLSRRSTEAFF,TGTGCCAGCAGTTTATCGCGGAGGAGCACTGAAGCTTTCTTT
TRBV9,TRBJ2-3,17,NA,large,CASSVAAGESSTDTQYF,TGTGCCAGCAGCGTAGCTGCAGGGGAATCTAGCACAGATACGCAGTATTTT
TRBV27,TRBJ2-6,17,NA,medium-sized,CASSSGTGASGANVLTF,TGTGCCAGCAGCAGCGGGACAGGAGCCTCTGGGGCCAACGTCCTGACTTTC
TRBV24-1,TRBJ2-7,12,NA,medium-sized,CATSDLKGEQYF,TGTGCCACCAGTGATTTAAAGGGCGAGCAGTACTTC
TRBV25-1,TRBJ2-7,12,TRBD2,large,CATQRGPYEQYF,TGTGCCACTCAGCGGGGACCCTACGAGCAGTACTTC